What follows is one T cell receptor (beta chain) and its context. Its antigen is unidentified. Unique molecular identifiers tagged the TCRbeta library. TCRdb processed the PCR reads anew with MiXCR; each CDR3 protein has one entry. In the table there are about 980,000 distinct CDR3 sequences, roughly 31% of which are singletons. The CDR3 runs to 13 residues. Between the trimmed V and J ends, which lost 5 bases and 7 bases, there was a span of 11 bases. Germline V CDR1 and CDR2: LGHNA, YSLEER. These data belong to a study of T-cell reconstitution after alpha-beta-depleted transplantation in children. Study-wide results and limits: Newly generated T cells supplied most T-cell counts and diversity one year post-transplant. After transplant, at about two months, alpha-beta T cells were reportedly derived from several hundred expanded graft clones. Some patients showed high day-60 TCRbeta diversity, which derived from surviving recipient T cells and thymic progenitors.

This material consisted of PBMCs, mostly from graft donor cells, taken 360 days after TCRalphabeta/CD19-depleted stem cell transplant. The source of this sequence is a boy younger than two who had a stem cell transplant for SCID, so the T cells may come from the graft donor. This chain links TRBV4-3 with TRBJ2-2; weak D call: TRBD2 (6 bases). The CDR3 sequence: CASSAGRGGELFF. The CDR3 region has the DNA TGCGCCAGCAGCGCAGGGCGGGGCGGGGAGCTGTTTTTT.